One TCR beta chain is described in this entry. The antigen is not known. The data stem from a study of T cells in Graves' hyperthyroidism and ophthalmopathy. Study in general: Any treatment followed the collection of peripheral blood at initial diagnosis. General observations from the study: Most clonotypes expanded in thyroid above 0.001 were likewise present in blood.

The source material, RNA transcripts, was used to amplify TCR beta CDR3 regions. First-round RT-PCR targeting the TCR CDR3 was performed with the HTBI primer set. TCRdb re-derived calls from the multiplex PCR reads in MiXCR, one entry per CDR3 protein. This table holds roughly 570,000 distinct CDR3 sequences, around 14% found once. The CDR3 consists of 17 residues. Germline V gene data show CDR1 as SEHNR and CDR2 as FQNEAQ (reference sequence). V was clipped by 4 bases and J by 0 bases; unmatched bases: 10. The chain recombines TRBV7-9 with TRBJ2-3, with TRBD2 matching 7 bases. Sequencing was done on a sample of blood. The origin of this receptor is a woman in her 30s with Graves' hyperthyroidism. CDR3 DNA: TGTGCCAGCAGCTCAACTAGCGTTGGAGGGAGCACAGATACGCAGTATTTT. As protein: CASSSTSVGGSTDTQYF.